These 19 T cell receptor beta chains came from one sample sequenced in a study of shared clonotypes between healthy human individuals. Clones were sequenced by immunoSEQ multiplex PCR, and TCRdb holds only the in-frame ones, with some missing. Here the sample spans more than 550,000 clones, around 90% being singletons. Sample: memory CD8+ T cells from PBMCs. Subset described: CD45RO+ cells pooled with CCR7-negative TemRA cells. All receptors come from a man between 18 and 29 years old in good health. Some clones in this sample may be carry-over from other donors' samples.

This chain uses TRBV5-1 with TRBJ2-3, with 7 bases identical to TRBD2. J was trimmed by 2 bases and V by 6 bases; bases with no gene match: 9. Germline CDR1 is SGHRS and CDR2 is YFSETQ. The length of the CDR3 is 15 residues. DNA for the CDR3: TGCGCCAGCATCACCTCTAGCGGTTACACAGATACGCAGTATTTT. This translates into CASITSSGYTDTQYF.

The CDR3 protein is CASSVGTGYEQYF. The CDR3 DNA reads TGTGCCAGTAGTGTCGGAACAGGCTACGAGCAGTACTTC. The chain employs TRBV19 and TRBJ2-7; a possible D gene is TRBD1 (5 bases). Trimming pared 5 bases from V and 3 bases from J, leaving 11 bases between. This CDR3 region has 13 residues. Per the germline V gene, CDR1 is LNHDA and CDR2 is SQIVND (reference sequence).

Points on this clone: Different DNA sequences within this sample yield the same CDR3. This chain's CDR3 is CASSLWDSSYEQYF. As DNA, the CDR3 is TGTGCCAGCAGTTTGTGGGACTCCTCCTACGAGCAGTACTTC. V gene TRBV28 combines with J gene TRBJ2-7, with a possible D match to TRBD2 (6 bases). The V and J ends lost 3 bases and 0 bases respectively, with 9 bases between them. Germline CDR1 is MDHEN and CDR2 is SYDVKM. The CDR3 is made up of 14 amino acids.

This rearrangement joins TRBV28 to TRBJ2-7, with a possible D match to TRBD1 (6 bases). V dropped 6 bases and J dropped 4 bases, with 19 bases sitting between them. This CDR3 has 15 residues. Germline values: CDR1 MDHEN, CDR2 SYDVKM. CDR3 sequence (DNA): TGTGCCAGCAGCCCTGTGGGGGCAGGGATTTACGAGCAGTACTTC. It is translated as CASSPVGAGIYEQYF.

The chain carries TRBV18 and TRBJ1-1; D perhaps matches TRBD1 (6 bases). V gave up 0 bases and J gave up 1 base, with 9 bases separating them. Germline V gene data show CDR1 as KGHSH and CDR2 as LQKENI. This CDR3 comprises 15 residues. CDR3 DNA: TGTGCCAGCTCACCACCGTTACAGGGGAACACTGAAGCTTTCTTT. This translates into CASSPPLQGNTEAFF.

The chain employs TRBV27 and TRBJ2-7; the match to TRBD2 covers 12 bases. The germline V gene has CDR1 MNHEY and CDR2 SMNVEV (reference sequence). The CDR3 runs to 15 residues. J was trimmed by 2 bases and V by 5 bases; bases with no gene match: 4. CDR3 in DNA: TGTGCCAGCAGTCCCCGGACTAGCGGGGCCTACGAGCAGTACTTC. Translating it yields CASSPRTSGAYEQYF.

The chain links TRBV18 to TRBJ2-5; a weak D match, TRBD1 (6 bases). The V and J ends lost 6 bases and 4 bases respectively, with 18 bases between them. There are 15 residues in the CDR3. Germline V gene lookup returns CDR1 KGHSH and CDR2 LQKENI. The DNA of the CDR3 is TGTGCCAGCTCCGCGATGGGGACACTTATAGAGACCCAGTACTTC. Amino acid sequence: CASSAMGTLIETQYF.

The chain employs TRBV4-1 and TRBJ2-1; D gene unclear. There are 16 residues in the CDR3. V dropped 0 bases and J dropped 1 base, with 10 bases sitting between them. Per germline, CDR1 MGHRA and CDR2 YSYEKL. The CDR3 sequence is CASSQETVNSYNEQFF. The CDR3 region has the DNA TGCGCCAGCAGCCAAGAAACAGTAAATTCCTACAATGAGCAGTTCTTC.

The rearrangement uses TRBV7-6 and TRBJ1-1; 8 bases align to TRBD1. Germline V lookup: CDR1 SGHVS, CDR2 FNYEAQ. The ends lost 2 bases at V and 4 bases at J; junction bases unmatched: 18. The CDR3 sequence is 19 residues long. CDR3 sequence: CASSLSGWGRGRVGTEAFF. The CDR3 coding sequence is TGTGCCAGCAGCTTAAGTGGATGGGGCAGGGGGCGCGTGGGCACTGAAGCTTTCTTT.

This clone was seen a handful of times. This rearrangement joins TRBV6-1 to TRBJ2-3; 7 bases line up with TRBD1. With V trimmed by 7 bases and J by 4 bases, 5 bases remained unmatched. CDR3 length equals 13 residues. Germline values: CDR1 MNHNS, CDR2 SASEGT. The CDR3 protein is CASTQGFADTQYF. CDR3 in DNA: TGTGCCAGCACACAGGGGTTCGCAGATACGCAGTATTTT.

The V call is TRBV19, the J call TRBJ2-7, with a tentative D call TRBD2 (5 bases). The V and J ends lost 1 base and 3 bases respectively, with 10 bases between them. The germline V gene has CDR1 LNHDA and CDR2 SQIVND (reference sequence). This CDR3 is built from 14 residues. CDR3 sequence reads: CASSIASAGYEQYF. In DNA form, the CDR3 reads TGTGCCAGTAGTATAGCTTCTGCGGGCTACGAGCAGTACTTC.

The chain combines TRBV10-3 with TRBJ1-1; 7 bases match TRBD1. There are 15 residues in the CDR3. Looked up from germline, CDR1 is ENHRY and CDR2 is SYGVKD. After removal of 4 bases from V and 0 bases from J, the junction contained 5 bases not matched to a gene. CDR3 sequence: CAISGGQVMNTEAFF. DNA for the CDR3: TGTGCCATCAGTGGAGGACAGGTTATGAACACTGAAGCTTTCTTT.

This chain links TRBV23-1 with TRBJ2-1; 7 positions match TRBD2. TRBV23-1 is known as an ORF, though its function is uncertain. This CDR3 has 20 amino acids. The V gene end was trimmed by 0 bases and the J gene end by 0 bases; junction bases not matched to a gene: 14. The CDR3 protein is CASSQSLRLAAGRSYNEQFF. CDR3 DNA: TGCGCCAGCAGTCAATCTCTCCGGCTAGCGGCAGGTCGCTCCTACAATGAGCAGTTCTTC.

The chain joins TRBV7-9 to TRBJ2-1, with D maybe TRBD2 (6 bases). The germline V gene encodes CDR1 SEHNR and CDR2 FQNEAQ (reference sequence). CDR3 length: 16 residues. V shed 5 bases and J shed 2 bases, with 16 bases lying between them. This CDR3 reads CASSPPTSTTYNEQFF. In DNA, the CDR3 is TGTGCCAGCAGCCCGCCTACTAGCACAACCTACAATGAGCAGTTCTTC. Based on the CDR3 plus reference TRBV7-9 and TRBJ2-1, the full variable domain is DTGVSQNPRHKITKRGQNVTFRCDPISEHNRLYWYRQTLGQGPEFLTYFQNEAQLEKSRLLSDRFSAERPKGSFSTLEIQRTEQGDSAMYLCASSPPTSTTYNEQFFGPGTRLTVL.

J is TRBJ2-3 and V is TRBV7-2; D call uncertain. Germline V CDR1 and CDR2: SGHTA, FQGNSA. Trimming stripped 6 bases from V and 6 bases from J, with 13 bases between. There are 13 residues in the CDR3. As DNA, the CDR3 is TGTGCCAGCAGAACCTGGAGTCTTGATACGCAGTATTTT. Translating gives CASRTWSLDTQYF.

This sequence joins TRBV7-9 and TRBJ1-4, with TRBD1 matching over 9 bases. The V and J ends lost 5 bases and 7 bases, in that order; junction bases with no gene match: 5. CDR1 and CDR2 (germline): SEHNR, FQNEAQ (reference sequence). The CDR3 totals 14 residues. This chain's CDR3 is CASSAQGAGEKLFF. CDR3 in DNA: TGTGCCAGCAGCGCACAGGGGGCCGGTGAAAAACTGTTTTTT.

V gene TRBV28 combines with J gene TRBJ1-3; D is unresolved. With 5 bases removed from V and 2 bases from J, the gap between germline ends came to 13 bases. CDR1 MDHEN and CDR2 SYDVKM come from the germline V gene. This CDR3 region has 15 residues. CDR3 sequence: CASSTPRETGNTIYF. CDR3 DNA sequence: TGTGCCAGCAGTACCCCGCGGGAGACTGGAAACACCATATATTTT.

This chain uses TRBV19 with TRBJ2-1, with D possibly TRBD1 on 6 matching bases. V was cut by 4 bases and J by 2 bases, with 12 bases left in between. The germline gives CDR1 LNHDA, CDR2 SQIVND (reference sequence). CDR3 length: 15 residues. CDR3 protein: CASSTSGAPYNEQFF. Here the CDR3 DNA reads TGTGCCAGTAGTACTTCAGGGGCCCCCTACAATGAGCAGTTCTTC.

V gene TRBV4-1 combines with J gene TRBJ2-2; D remains unclear. Per germline, CDR1 MGHRA and CDR2 YSYEKL. V shed 0 bases and J shed 4 bases, with 15 bases lying between them. The CDR3 loop spans 17 amino acids. CDR3 loop: CASSQDASGFRTGELFF. In DNA, the CDR3 is TGCGCCAGCAGCCAAGATGCGTCTGGTTTTCGCACCGGGGAGCTGTTTTTT.